Presented here are 4 T cell receptor beta chains from one specimen sequenced in a study of T cells in Graves' hyperthyroidism and ophthalmopathy. What was amplified from RNA transcripts were TCR beta CDR3 regions. First-round RT-PCR with HTBI primers amplified the TCR CDR3 region. TCRdb redid the calling of the multiplex PCR reads with MiXCR, one entry per CDR3 protein. The repertoire holds more than 550,000 distinct CDR3 sequences, about 18% seen once, with around 15% in the top ten. The sequenced sample consisted of blood. The receptor set was obtained from a man in his fifties with Graves' hyperthyroidism.

This clonotype was counted at least ten times. The chain uses TRBV28 and TRBJ1-1; the D gene is possibly TRBD1 (6 bases). Germline lookup yields CDR1 MDHEN and CDR2 SYDVKM. V dropped 6 bases and J dropped 5 bases, with 16 bases sitting between them. The CDR3 spans 14 residues. CDR3 residues: CASRILQGRTEAFF. The CDR3 nucleotides read TGTGCCAGCAGGATTCTACAGGGCAGAACTGAAGCTTTCTTT.

At least ten counts were recorded for this clonotype. The chain carries TRBV12-3 or TRBV12-4 and TRBJ1-5; maybe TRBD1 (5 bases). CDR3 length equals 15 residues. V shed 6 bases and J shed 0 bases, with 12 bases lying between them. The CDR3 DNA follows: TGTGCCAGCAGGTTCGGGACCTATAGCAATCAGCCCCAGCATTTT. Its translation is CASRFGTYSNQPQHF.

The chain links TRBV12-3 or TRBV12-4 to TRBJ2-7; possible D gene TRBD2, 5 bases. V lost 3 bases to trimming and J lost 6 bases, with 18 bases between them. This CDR3 is built from 15 residues. The CDR3 spells CASSLSGLSWGEQYF. CDR3 nucleotides: TGTGCCAGCAGTTTGAGTGGACTGTCCTGGGGCGAGCAGTACTTC.

This clonotype was counted only a few times. The CDR3 DNA reads as TGCAGTGCTAGGGGGACAGGAGGAATCTATGGCTACACCTTC. This encodes CSARGTGGIYGYTF. The chain is built from TRBV20-1 and TRBJ1-2, with 8 bases matching TRBD1. The length of the CDR3 is 14 residues. V was pared by 3 bases and J by 4 bases, with 7 bases of the junction left unmatched. Germline lookup yields CDR1 DFQATT and CDR2 SNEGSKA (reference sequence).